The present T cell receptor beta chain was sequenced within a study of tissue T cells after allogeneic stem cell transplantation. Notes on this clone: Its specificity is unknown. The listed genes are named as in mouse. Read data end 1 residue before the CDR3 end; the end is taken from the germline J gene.

Time point here: mouse harvest day 7 after allogeneic transplant. The graft held 10^6 splenic CD5+ T cells and 10^7 T-cell-depleted bone marrow cells. Tissues came from B6→BALB/c major-mismatch GVHD mice at day 7 or 14. Generated by immunoSEQ multiplex PCR, the TCRdb table keeps only in-frame clones and is missing some. The data contain more than 6,000 clones, around two fifths of them singletons. The CDR3 has 15 residues. Germline CDR1 is NNHNN and CDR2 is SYGAGS (reference sequence). The V and J ends lost 0 bases and 4 bases, in that order; junction bases with no gene match: 3. General observations from the study: Within patients, tissue anatomy strongly shaped TCR repertoire composition. Blood and spleen captured only part of the tissue TCR repertoire. Across patients, clones rarely overlapped, yet motif clusters were shared tissue-specifically.

This clonotype originated in a female BALB/c mouse given C57BL/6 T cells with graft-versus-host disease after an allogeneic hematopoietic cell transplant. The rearrangement joins TRBV13-2 to TRBJ2-7; 11 nucleotides align to TRBD2. Sequencing was performed on skin. The CDR3 DNA, read in part, is TGTGCCAGCGGTGATGAAGGGGACTGGGGGTATGAACAGTAC. It specifies CASGDEGDWGYEQY. The complete CDR3 protein is CASGDEGDWGYEQYF.